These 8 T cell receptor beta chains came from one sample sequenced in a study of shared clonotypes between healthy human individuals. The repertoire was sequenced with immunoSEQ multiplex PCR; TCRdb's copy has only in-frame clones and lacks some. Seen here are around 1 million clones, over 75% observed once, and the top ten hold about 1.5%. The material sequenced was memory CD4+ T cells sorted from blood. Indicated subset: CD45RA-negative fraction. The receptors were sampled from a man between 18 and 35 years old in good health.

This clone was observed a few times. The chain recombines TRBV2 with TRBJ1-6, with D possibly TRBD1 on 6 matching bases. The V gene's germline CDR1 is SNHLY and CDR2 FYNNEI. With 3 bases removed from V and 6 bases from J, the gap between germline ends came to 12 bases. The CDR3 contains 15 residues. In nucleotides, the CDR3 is TGTGCCAGCAGTGACAGGGGTGACCGTAATTCACCCCTCCACTTT. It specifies CASSDRGDRNSPLHF.

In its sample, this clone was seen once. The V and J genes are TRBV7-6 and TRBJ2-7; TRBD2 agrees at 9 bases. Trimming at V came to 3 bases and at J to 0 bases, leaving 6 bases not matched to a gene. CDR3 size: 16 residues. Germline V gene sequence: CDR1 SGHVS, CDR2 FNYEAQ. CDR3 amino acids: CASSLGTSRGSYEQYF. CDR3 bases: TGTGCCAGCAGCTTGGGGACTAGCCGAGGCTCCTACGAGCAGTACTTC. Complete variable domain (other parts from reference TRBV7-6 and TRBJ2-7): GAGVSQSPRYKVTKRGQDVALRCDPISGHVSLYWYRQALGQGPEFLTYFNYEAQQDKSGLPNDRFSAERPEGSISTLTIQRTEQRDSAMYRCASSLGTSRGSYEQYFGPGTRLTVT.

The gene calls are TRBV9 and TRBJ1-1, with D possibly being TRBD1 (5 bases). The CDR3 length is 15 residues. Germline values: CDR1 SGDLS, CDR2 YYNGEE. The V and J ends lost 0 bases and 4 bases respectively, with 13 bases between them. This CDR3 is CASSVVEGRATEAFF. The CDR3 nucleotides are TGTGCCAGCAGCGTAGTCGAGGGCAGGGCCACTGAAGCTTTCTTT.

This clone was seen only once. CDR3 amino acids: CASSLAVGTGSSGANVLTF. The CDR3 DNA follows: TGTGCCAGCAGCTTAGCGGTAGGGACCGGAAGCTCTGGGGCCAACGTCCTGACTTTC. The J gene is TRBJ2-6, the V gene TRBV7-2; perhaps D is TRBD1 or TRBD2 (5 bases each). V shed 0 bases and J shed 0 bases, with 15 bases lying between them. CDR3 length: 19 amino acids. Germline loops: CDR1 SGHTA, CDR2 FQGNSA.

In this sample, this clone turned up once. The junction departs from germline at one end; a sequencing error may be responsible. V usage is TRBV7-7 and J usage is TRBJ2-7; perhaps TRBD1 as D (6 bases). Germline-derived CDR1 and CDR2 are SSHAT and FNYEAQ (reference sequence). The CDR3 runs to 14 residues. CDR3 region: CASSSDSFEGEQYF. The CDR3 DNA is TGTGCTAGCAGCTCGGACAGCTTCGAGGGGGAGCAGTACTTC.

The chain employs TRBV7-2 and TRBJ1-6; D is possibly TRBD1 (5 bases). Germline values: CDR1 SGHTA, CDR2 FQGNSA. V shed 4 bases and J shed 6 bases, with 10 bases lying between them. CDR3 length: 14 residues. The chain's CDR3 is CASSSQGGNSPLHF. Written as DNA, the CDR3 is TGTGCCAGCAGCTCCCAGGGAGGTAATTCACCCCTCCACTTT.

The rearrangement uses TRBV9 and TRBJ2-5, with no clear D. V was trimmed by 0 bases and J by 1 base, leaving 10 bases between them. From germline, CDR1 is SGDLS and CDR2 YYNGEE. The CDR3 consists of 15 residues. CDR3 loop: CASSVGGLGQETQYF. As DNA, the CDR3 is TGTGCCAGCAGCGTAGGGGGTTTGGGCCAAGAGACCCAGTACTTC.

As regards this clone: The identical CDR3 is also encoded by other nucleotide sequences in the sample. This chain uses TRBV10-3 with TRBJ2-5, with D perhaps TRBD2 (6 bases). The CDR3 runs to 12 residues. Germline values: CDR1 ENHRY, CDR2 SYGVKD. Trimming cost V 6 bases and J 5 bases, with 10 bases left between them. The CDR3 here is CAISGTVETQYF. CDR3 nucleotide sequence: TGTGCCATCAGCGGGACTGTCGAGACCCAGTACTTC.